This TCR beta chain came from a study of chemoradiotherapy in HPV16-positive cancers. Study-wide results and limits: Non-HPV-specific T cells did not expand in tumors during treatment, whereas candidate HPV-specific clones and E7-related motifs did. Better recurrence-free survival went with HPV-responsive T-cell expansion in HPV16-positive patients.

This clone occurred once. Its antigen is unidentified. TCRdb keeps only in-frame clones here, not all; method: immunoSEQ multiplex PCR. This table holds about 15,000 clones, around 92% found once. CDR1 is LNHDA and CDR2 is SQIVND in the germline V gene (reference sequence). The V and J ends lost 3 bases and 6 bases, in that order; junction bases with no gene match: 4. The CDR3 covers 15 residues. This specimen consisted of blood, obtained from a patient who underwent chemoradiotherapy. This clonotype was sampled from a human donor with HPV-associated anogenital cancer. The chain joins TRBV19 to TRBJ2-7, with 14 bases that match TRBD2. The CDR3 region has the DNA TGTGCCAGTAGTATGGGACTAGCGGGAGTTTCCGAGCAGTACTTC. The encoded protein is CASSMGLAGVSEQYF. Complete variable domain (other parts from reference TRBV19 and TRBJ2-7): DGGITQSPKYLFRKEGQNVTLSCEQNLNHDAMYWYRQDPGQGLRLIYYSQIVNDFQKGDIAEGYSVSREKKESFPLTVTSAQKNPTAFYLCASSMGLAGVSEQYFGPGTRLTVT.